This is a list of T cell receptor beta chains from one sample in a study of healthy donors' naive CD4 and CD8 T cells. TCRdb reprocessed the reads with MiXCR, giving one entry per CDR3 protein. Of 150,000 to 200,000 distinct CDR3 sequences listed, 65% to 75% are singletons. Input material: naive CD4+ and CD8+ T cells sorted from blood, pooled from several donors. The source of these receptors is a pool of human donors in good health; the sample pools cells from several healthy donors. The CDR3 runs from the conserved cysteine through the conserved F or W. A D gene is named only where the DNA matches it firmly. A row's size may be missing; if present it is once, few, many or a size class.

J gene,D gene,V gene,clone size,CDR3 DNA,CDR3 protein
TRBJ2-7,.,TRBV6-5,.,TGTGCCAGCAAGTCCGGCTGCGAGCAATACTTC,CASKSGCEQYF
TRBJ1-5,.,TRBV19,.,TGTGCCAGTAGTATAGGACCTAGCAATCAGCCCCAGCATTTT,CASSIGPSNQPQHF
TRBJ2-7,TRBD1,TRBV5-1,.,TGCGCCAGCAGCCCTAGGGACAGCCCTACCTACGAGCAGTACTTC,CASSPRDSPTYEQYF
TRBJ1-1,.,TRBV29-1,.,TGCAGCGTTGAAACCCGTCCGACTGAAGCTTTCTTT,CSVETRPTEAFF
TRBJ2-3,.,TRBV5-1,.,TGCGCCAGCACTCCTGGCAGTCCCACAGATACGCAGTATTTT,CASTPGSPTDTQYF
TRBJ1-2,.,TRBV29-1,.,TGCAGCGTTGATGGAGGTCCCGCTTATGGCTACACCTTC,CSVDGGPAYGYTF
TRBJ2-3,TRBD2,TRBV29-1,many,TGCAGTGTTGATAGCGGGAGTACAGATACGCAGTATTTT,CSVDSGSTDTQYF
TRBJ2-6,.,TRBV24-1,.,TGTGCCACCAGTGATTGGGCAGTTACTAACTCTGGGGCCAACGTCCTGACTTTC,CATSDWAVTNSGANVLTF
TRBJ2-7,.,TRBV27,.,TGTGCCAGCAGTTTCAGAGGGGAGATCTACGAGCAGTACTTC,CASSFRGEIYEQYF
TRBJ1-2,.,TRBV6-1,.,TGTGCCAGCAGTGGATGGAGGAGTGGCTACACCTTC,CASSGWRSGYTF
TRBJ1-3,.,TRBV11-2,.,TGTGCCAGCAGCTTTAACTCCCTCTCTGGAAACACCATATATTTT,CASSFNSLSGNTIYF
TRBJ2-7,TRBD1,TRBV27,.,TGTGCCAGCAGTTTTGGGACAGGTTCCTACGAGCAGTACTTC,CASSFGTGSYEQYF
TRBJ2-5,TRBD1,TRBV29-1,.,TGCAGCGTTGATCCTCGGACAGGGGGACAAGAGACCCAGTACTTC,CSVDPRTGGQETQYF
TRBJ1-3,.,TRBV5-1,.,TGCGCCAGCAGCCGGACCGGGACTGGAAACACCATATATTTT,CASSRTGTGNTIYF
TRBJ1-6,.,TRBV27,.,TGTGCCAGCAGTCTCGGGACACCTTATAATTCACCCCTCCACTTT,CASSLGTPYNSPLHF